The next 19 T cell receptor beta chains were all read from a single sample in a study of T cells in localized non-small cell lung cancer. Clones were sequenced by immunoSEQ multiplex PCR, and TCRdb holds only the in-frame ones, with some missing. The table lists around 100,000 clones, roughly 86% of them singletons. This sample comprised peripheral blood, obtained before any cancer treatment. The receptors stem from a man between 40 and 69 years old with stage I squamous cell lung carcinoma.

This clone was seen only once. V and J are TRBV10-3 and TRBJ1-2; D possibly corresponds to TRBD1 (6 bases). The CDR3 is 13 amino acids. The V end was cut by 2 bases, the J end by 8 bases, with 12 bases between. Germline V CDR1 and CDR2: ENHRY, SYGVKD. The DNA for the CDR3 is TGTGCCATCAGTGAGGGGGGGGCTCACGGCTACACCTTC. Translation gives CAISEGGAHGYTF.

V gene TRBV5-4 combines with J gene TRBJ1-2; D possibly corresponds to TRBD1 (6 bases). Germline V lookup: CDR1 SGHNT, CDR2 YYREEE (reference sequence). V dropped 4 bases and J dropped 8 bases, with 18 bases sitting between them. The CDR3 runs 14 residues. As DNA, the CDR3 is TGTGCCAGCAGCCCCCAGGGGACCCTTGGCGGCTACACCTTC. Protein product: CASSPQGTLGGYTF.

The rearrangement links TRBV5-1 to TRBJ1-2; no clear D gene. V was cut by 4 bases and J by 3 bases, with 16 bases left in between. The CDR3 covers 15 residues. Germline V lookup: CDR1 SGHRS, CDR2 YFSETQ. The CDR3 spells CASSPGSGMHYGYTF. For the CDR3, the DNA is TGCGCCAGCAGCCCCGGGTCAGGAATGCACTATGGCTACACCTTC.

The chain recombines TRBV28 with TRBJ2-5; TRBD1 or TRBD2 may be the D gene (5 bases each). The CDR3 loop spans 14 amino acids. From germline, CDR1 is MDHEN and CDR2 SYDVKM. V gave up 3 bases and J gave up 0 bases, with 8 bases separating them. CDR3 DNA: TGTGCCAGCAGTTTCTGGGGGAACCAAGAGACCCAGTACTTC. The encoded protein is CASSFWGNQETQYF.

The chain employs TRBV6-1 and TRBJ2-3, with D hard to call. Between the trimmed V and J ends, which lost 5 bases and 3 bases, there was a span of 15 bases. The CDR3 runs to 15 residues. CDR1 and CDR2 from the germline V gene are MNHNS and SASEGT. CDR3 coding DNA: TGTGCCAGCAGTACCCAACCCGACCGGACAGATACGCAGTATTTT. Translated: CASSTQPDRTDTQYF.

This chain connects TRBV28 to TRBJ1-3; unclear D gene. Germline assignment: CDR1 MDHEN and CDR2 SYDVKM. This CDR3 comprises 16 residues. The V and J ends lost 4 bases and 0 bases respectively, with 13 bases between them. As DNA, the CDR3 is TGTGCCAGCAGTTCTTTAACCGGAGCCTCTGGAAACACCATATATTTT. Translated, it gives CASSSLTGASGNTIYF.

The rearrangement joins TRBV2 to TRBJ2-3; no clear D. The length of the CDR3 is 14 residues. With 7 bases removed from V and 2 bases from J, the gap between germline ends came to 13 bases. CDR1 is SNHLY, CDR2 FYNNEI, per germline. CDR3 amino acids: CASNPGPSTDTQYF. The CDR3 DNA reads TGTGCCAGCAACCCCGGGCCATCCACAGATACGCAGTATTTT. The entire variable domain, with the rest obtained from reference TRBV2 and TRBJ2-3, is as follows: EPEVTQTPSHQVTQMGQEVILRCVPISNHLYFYWYRQILGQKVEFLVSFYNNEISEKSEIFDDQFSVERPDGSNFTLKIRSTKLEDSAMYFCASNPGPSTDTQYFGPGTRLTVL.

V and J are TRBV2 and TRBJ1-1, with a possible D match to TRBD1 (6 bases). Between the trimmed V and J ends, which lost 3 bases and 5 bases, there was a span of 19 bases. Per the germline V gene, CDR1 is SNHLY and CDR2 is FYNNEI. The CDR3 runs to 16 residues. CDR3 in DNA: TGTGCCAGCAGTGATCAACAGGGACTTGTAGGAACTGAAGCTTTCTTT. Translating it yields CASSDQQGLVGTEAFF.

The genes are TRBV14 and TRBJ2-5, with 7 bases that match TRBD1. V dropped 4 bases and J dropped 2; count of bases not matched to a gene: 16. Per germline, CDR1 SGHDN and CDR2 FVKESK. This CDR3 is built from 18 residues. The CDR3 region is CASSRKRTPGQLQETQYF. The CDR3 DNA sequence: TGTGCCAGCAGCCGAAAGAGAACCCCGGGACAGCTACAAGAGACCCAGTACTTC.

The rearrangement joins TRBV10-2 to TRBJ2-7; a possible D gene is TRBD1 (6 bases). This CDR3 has 16 residues. Germline assignment: CDR1 WSHSY and CDR2 SAAADI. V was pared by 5 bases and J by 2 bases, with 19 bases between. CDR3 in DNA: TGCGCCAGCAGTTCAGGGGACCTTCGCCCCCCCTACGAGCAGTACTTC. As protein: CASSSGDLRPPYEQYF.

The V and J genes are TRBV27 and TRBJ2-7, with D perhaps matching TRBD1 or TRBD2 (5 bases each). Per the germline V gene, CDR1 is MNHEY and CDR2 is SMNVEV (reference sequence). The CDR3 has 11 residues. V lost 8 bases and J lost 6, with 11 bases in between. The CDR3 nucleotides read TGTGCCAGCGGGAGACAGAGCGAGCAGTACTTC. This sequence encodes CASGRQSEQYF.

The rearrangement uses TRBV9 and TRBJ2-1; TRBD2 agrees at 9 bases. Losses at the gene ends were 5 bases for V and 11 bases for J; bases not matched to a gene: 5. CDR1 and CDR2 from the germline V gene are SGDLS and YYNGEE. This CDR3 has 12 amino acids. CDR3 nucleotide sequence: TGTGCCAGCAGTTCGAGCGGGGGGAAGCAGTTCTTC. It yields the protein CASSSSGGKQFF.

This chain connects TRBV5-6 to TRBJ1-1; no reliable D call. V was pared by 0 bases and J by 10 bases, with 13 bases between. Germline CDR1 SGHDT, CDR2 YYEEEE. The CDR3 runs 13 residues. The CDR3 nucleotides are TGTGCCAGCAGCTTGGGAATACCTTCAGGAGCTTTCTTT. It translates to CASSLGIPSGAFF.

This chain joins TRBV4-1 and TRBJ1-2, with 11 bases identical to TRBD1. CDR1 is MGHRA, CDR2 YSYEKL, per germline. This CDR3 contains 16 residues. Trimming cost V 2 bases and J 5 bases; bases outside gene matches: 7. CDR3 protein: CASSQQGQGAKYGYTF. The CDR3 nucleotides are TGCGCCAGCAGCCAACAAGGACAGGGGGCGAAGTATGGCTACACCTTC.

The chain couples TRBV4-2 to TRBJ2-7; D gene unclear. CDR3 length equals 13 residues. From germline, CDR1 is LGHNA and CDR2 YNFKEQ. Deletions cut 2 bases from V and 3 bases from J, with 8 bases between. CDR3 sequence reads: CASSQSIGYEQYF. DNA for the CDR3: TGTGCCAGCAGCCAATCGATAGGCTACGAGCAGTACTTC.

The gene calls are TRBV5-1 and TRBJ2-4; a weak D match, TRBD1 (6 bases). CDR1 is SGHRS, CDR2 YFSETQ, per germline. Trimming removed 0 bases from V and 0 bases from J, with 16 bases in between. This CDR3 region has 18 residues. Written as DNA, the CDR3 is TGCGCCAGCAGCTTGGGGGGGACATTCGATTTAGCCAAAAACATTCAGTACTTC. Residues: CASSLGGTFDLAKNIQYF.

The chain combines TRBV28 with TRBJ1-2, with TRBD1 matching over 7 bases. Trimming took 6 bases from V and 5 from J; bases not matched to a gene: 9. The CDR3 has 14 amino acids. Germline V gene sequence: CDR1 MDHEN, CDR2 SYDVKM. This CDR3 reads CASRVSGGLYGYTF. In DNA, the CDR3 is TGTGCCAGCAGGGTTTCAGGGGGATTGTATGGCTACACCTTC.

The V and J genes are TRBV2 and TRBJ2-7; the D gene is possibly TRBD1 (6 bases). The CDR3 sequence is 13 residues long. Germline lookup yields CDR1 SNHLY and CDR2 FYNNEI. Deletions cut 5 bases from V and 3 bases from J, with 11 bases between. Written as DNA, the CDR3 is TGTGCCAGCAGTCGCACAGGGTACTACGAGCAGTACTTC. It yields the protein CASSRTGYYEQYF.

This clone has a single count. The chain recombines TRBV19 with TRBJ1-2; 12 bases match TRBD1. Germline V gene sequence: CDR1 LNHDA, CDR2 SQIVND (reference sequence). The CDR3 length is 16 residues. Trimming took 1 base from V and 5 from J; bases not matched to a gene: 5. CDR3 in amino acids: CASSIGGQGARYGYTF. CDR3 nucleotides: TGTGCCAGTAGTATAGGGGGACAGGGGGCGCGGTATGGCTACACCTTC.